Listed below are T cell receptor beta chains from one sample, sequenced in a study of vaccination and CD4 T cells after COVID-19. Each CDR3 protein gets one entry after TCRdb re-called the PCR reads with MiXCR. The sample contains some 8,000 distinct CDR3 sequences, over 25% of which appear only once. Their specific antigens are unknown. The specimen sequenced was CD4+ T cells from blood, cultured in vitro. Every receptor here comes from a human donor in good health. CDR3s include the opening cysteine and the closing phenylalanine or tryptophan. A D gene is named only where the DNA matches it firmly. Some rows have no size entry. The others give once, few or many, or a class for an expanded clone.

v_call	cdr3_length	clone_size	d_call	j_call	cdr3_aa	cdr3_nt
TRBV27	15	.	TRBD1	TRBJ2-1	CASSLTGTGYNEQFF	TGTGCCAGCAGTTTGACCGGGACAGGCTACAATGAGCAGTTCTTC
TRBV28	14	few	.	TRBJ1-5	CASSWGTPNQPQHF	TGTGCCAGCAGCTGGGGGACTCCTAATCAGCCCCAGCATTTT
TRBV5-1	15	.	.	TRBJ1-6	CASSLGGEDNSPLHF	TGCGCCAGCAGCTTGGGGGGGGAGGATAATTCACCCCTCCACTTT
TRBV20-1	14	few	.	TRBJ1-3	CSARDRETGNTIYF	TGCAGTGCTAGAGACAGGGAGACTGGAAACACCATATATTTT
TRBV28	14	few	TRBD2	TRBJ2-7	CASSLGGLAHEQYF	TGTGCCAGCAGTTTAGGGGGACTAGCGCACGAGCAGTACTTC
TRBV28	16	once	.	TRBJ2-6	CASSSLDGSGANVLTF	TGTGCCAGCAGTTCCTTGGACGGTTCGGGGGCCAACGTCCTGACTTTC
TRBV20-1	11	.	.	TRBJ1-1	CACHRRTEAFF	TGCGCGTGCCACAGGCGGACTGAAGCTTTCTTT
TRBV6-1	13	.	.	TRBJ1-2	CASTNDRNYGYTF	TGTGCCAGCACCAACGACAGAAACTATGGCTACACCTTC
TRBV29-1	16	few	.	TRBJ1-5	CSVTTPGVGRNQPQHF	TGCAGCGTTACTACCCCAGGGGTTGGTAGGAATCAGCCCCAGCATTTT
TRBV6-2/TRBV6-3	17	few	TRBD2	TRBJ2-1	CASSRTKTGTSDNEQFF	TGTGCCAGCAGTCGCACCAAAACCGGGACTAGTGACAATGAGCAGTTCTTC
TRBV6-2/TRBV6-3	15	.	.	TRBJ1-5	CASRLRQANSQPQHF	TGTGCCAGCAGATTACGACAGGCGAACAGTCAGCCCCAGCATTTT
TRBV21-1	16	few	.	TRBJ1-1	CASSPQRRGFPTEAFF	TGTGCCAGCAGCCCCCAACGACGGGGCTTCCCTACTGAAGCTTTCTTT
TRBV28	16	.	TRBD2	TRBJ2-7	CASSLVGGSATYEQYF	TGTGCCAGCAGTTTAGTGGGCGGGAGTGCAACCTACGAGCAGTACTTC
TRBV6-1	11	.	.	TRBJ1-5	CASSDRQPQHF	TGTGCCAGCAGTGATAGACAGCCCCAGCATTTT
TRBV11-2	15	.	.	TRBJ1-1	CASSLVLQGSTEAFF	TGTGCCAGCAGCTTAGTCTTACAGGGTAGCACTGAAGCTTTCTTT